The rows below give T cell receptor beta chains drawn from one sample of a study of technical replicates of blood from several donors. Profiling relied on immunoSEQ multiplex PCR, and the TCRdb table lists in-frame clones only, not all of them. Found here are fewer than 110,000 clones, around 96% of them singletons; the top ten hold roughly 0.19%. The material sequenced was T cells isolated from PBMCs. The origin of the receptors is a human donor in good health. CDR3s include the opening cysteine and the closing phenylalanine or tryptophan. D genes are given only for firm matches.

j_call	d_call	v_call	cdr3_aa	cdr3_nt
TRBJ2-1	-	TRBV12-5	CASGFGYNEQFF	TGTGCTAGTGGTTTCGGCTACAATGAGCAGTTCTTC
TRBJ1-1	TRBD1	TRBV30	CAWSVSFTGAVAEAFF	TGTGCCTGGAGTGTATCTTTTACAGGGGCTGTGGCTGAAGCTTTCTTT
TRBJ2-3	-	TRBV9	CASSVGSSPDTQYF	TGTGCCAGCAGCGTAGGGTCGAGCCCCGATACGCAGTATTTT
TRBJ1-1	TRBD1	TRBV19	CASSMNRGPGKQAMNTEAFF	TGTGCCAGTAGTATGAACAGGGGGCCCGGGAAACAGGCCATGAACACTGAAGCTTTCTTT
TRBJ2-7	TRBD1	TRBV28	CASTPGPGQGRHEQYF	TGTGCCAGCACCCCGGGCCCGGGACAGGGTCGCCACGAGCAGTACTTC
TRBJ1-1	-	TRBV4-1	CASSQVPGGNTEAFF	TGCGCCAGCAGCCAAGTCCCGGGTGGGAACACTGAAGCTTTCTTT
TRBJ1-5	-	TRBV11-3	CASSPIGVSNQPQHF	TGTGCCAGCAGCCCCATCGGAGTTAGCAATCAGCCCCAGCATTTT
TRBJ2-7	TRBD2	TRBV25-1	CASTAGGAGGGHRGEQYF	TGTGCCAGCACCGCTGGTGGGGCGGGAGGGGGTCACCGGGGCGAGCAGTACTTC
TRBJ2-1	-	TRBV10-1	CASSESKAEQFF	TGCGCCAGCAGTGAGTCGAAAGCGGAGCAGTTCTTC
TRBJ1-4	TRBD1	TRBV5-5	CASSKGTGGSEKLFF	TGTGCCAGCAGCAAAGGGACAGGGGGTAGTGAAAAACTGTTTTTT
TRBJ2-7	-	TRBV7-9	CASSRASDPYEQYF	TGTGCCAGCAGCCGTGCTAGTGATCCCTACGAGCAGTACTTC
TRBJ2-3	-	TRBV6-5	CASMPSTADTQYF	TGTGCCAGCATGCCTAGCACCGCAGATACGCAGTATTTT
TRBJ1-1	TRBD1	TRBV5-1	CASNPTGAAETEAFF	TGCGCCAGCAATCCGACAGGGGCCGCGGAGACTGAAGCTTTCTTT
TRBJ1-1	-	TRBV4-1	CASSQETLLVGATNTEAFF	TGCGCCAGCAGCCAAGAAACTTTGCTGGTGGGGGCCACGAACACTGAAGCTTTCTTT
TRBJ2-7	-	TRBV28	CASRPQGPLYEQYF	TGTGCCAGCAGACCCCAGGGTCCCCTCTACGAGCAGTACTTC
TRBJ2-1	TRBD2	TRBV27	CASSPAGLSNEQFF	TGTGCCAGCAGTCCTGCGGGACTAAGCAATGAGCAGTTCTTC